This T cell receptor beta chain was captured by sequencing in a study of identical twins. Regarding the study as a whole: For cord blood, abundant beta clonotypes had fewer insertions, unlike memory repertoires, which showed none.

cDNA carried unique molecular identifiers, and a universal primer site was added by template switching. MiXCR, applied by TCRdb to the 5' RACE reads, yields one record per CDR3 protein. This table holds 1.5 million to 2 million distinct CDR3 sequences, 32% found once. Worth noting for this clonotype: Its antigen remains unknown.

Only healthy Caucasians were enrolled as donors. Trimming removed 6 bases from V and 4 bases from J, with 24 bases in between. The CDR3 loop spans 18 amino acids. The germline V gene encodes CDR1 MDHEN and CDR2 SYDVKM. The source is a newborn girl in good health. V usage is TRBV28 and J usage is TRBJ1-4; perhaps TRBD1 as D (6 bases). Input material: cord blood. CDR3 sequence: CASSSRPWTVRSNEKLFF. CDR3 DNA: TGTGCCAGCAGCTCAAGGCCCTGGACAGTGAGGAGTAATGAAAAACTGTTTTTT.